This T cell receptor beta chain stems from a study of shared clonotypes between healthy human individuals. The data were produced by immunoSEQ multiplex PCR, yet TCRdb's version contains in-frame clones alone and is incomplete. The data hold just over 2,000,000 clones, with over 85% observed a single time. The CDR3 totals 16 residues. Cells designated naive CD8 were CD45RO-negative and were positively selected for CCR7, with terminally differentiated effector memory CD45RA+ cells excluded. This receptor was obtained from a man aged 18 to 30 in good health. Material: naive CD8+ T cells sorted from blood. The rearrangement uses TRBV21-1 and TRBJ2-1; whether TRBD2, the table's D call, matches the DNA was not checked. TRBV21-1 is marked as a pseudogene. The CDR3 bases are TGTGCCAGCAGCAAAGTAGGCGGGCCGACCTACAATGAGCAGTTCTTC. Protein product: CASSKVGGPTYNEQFF.